The 22 T cell receptor beta chains in this list originate from one sample, sequenced in a study of cytomegalovirus exposure and HLA in healthy donors. The PCR employed 60 Vbeta primers together with 13 Jbeta primers. Libraries were prepared by immunoSEQ multiplex PCR; TCRdb keeps only in-frame clonotypes and omits some of them. Among approximately 88,000 clones, about 80% were seen once, and the ten largest hold approximately 1.4%. The specimen sequenced was PBMCs. Source of these receptors: a male donor in good health and CMV-seronegative.

This clone was detected only once. CDR3 sequence: CASSFPTIDTQYF. CDR3 nucleotides: TGTGCCAGCAGTTTCCCCACTATAGATACGCAGTATTTT. The rearrangement joins TRBV28 to TRBJ2-3; D not certain. Germline V gene sequence: CDR1 MDHEN, CDR2 SYDVKM. This CDR3 contains 13 residues. V was shortened by 3 bases and J by 5 bases, with 9 bases between the two germline ends.

V is TRBV9 and J is TRBJ2-1; 7 nucleotides match TRBD2. The ends lost 4 bases at V and 7 bases at J; junction bases unmatched: 2. Germline V lookup: CDR1 SGDLS, CDR2 YYNGEE. The CDR3 loop spans 12 amino acids. CDR3 coding DNA: TGTGCCAGCAGCCCCGGGGGGAATGAGCAGTTCTTC. It specifies CASSPGGNEQFF.

V gene TRBV27 combines with J gene TRBJ2-7; TRBD1 aligns across 8 bases. This CDR3 has 14 residues. Trimming cost V 1 base and J 5 bases; bases outside gene matches: 4. Per the germline V gene, CDR1 is MNHEY and CDR2 is SMNVEV (reference sequence). Written as DNA, the CDR3 is TGTGCCAGCAGTTTATTCTCGACAGGGGACGAGCAGTACTTC. Residues: CASSLFSTGDEQYF.

This chain links TRBV11-2 with TRBJ1-1; tentatively, D is TRBD1 (5 bases). The germline V and J ends were trimmed by 5 bases and 2 bases, with 15 bases remaining between them. CDR1 and CDR2 from the germline V gene are SGHAT and FQNNGV. The CDR3 runs to 15 residues. The CDR3 sequence: CASSAVHRSNTEAFF. DNA for the CDR3: TGTGCCAGCAGCGCCGTCCACAGGTCCAACACTGAAGCTTTCTTT.

The rearrangement uses TRBV28 and TRBJ2-7; TRBD1 matches 9 bases. With 6 bases clipped from V and 2 bases from J, the junction kept 11 bases outside the gene matches. This CDR3 is built from 16 residues. Germline assignment: CDR1 MDHEN and CDR2 SYDVKM. The CDR3 sequence is CASSVTGTGPPYEQYF. The CDR3 nucleotides read TGTGCCAGCAGCGTAACCGGGACAGGGCCCCCCTACGAGCAGTACTTC.

This clone turned up a few times. The V call is TRBV27, the J call TRBJ2-1; 11 nucleotides agree with TRBD2. V dropped 4 bases and J dropped 8; count of bases not matched to a gene: 10. Germline CDR1 and CDR2: MNHEY and SMNVEV (reference sequence). This CDR3 region has 16 residues. Here the CDR3 DNA reads TGTGCCAGCAGTTCGGGTGTACTAGCGGGAGTTGATGAGCAGTTCTTC. As protein: CASSSGVLAGVDEQFF.

This chain connects TRBV19 to TRBJ1-1; 9 bases are a match to TRBD1. After removal of 7 bases from V and 9 bases from J, the junction contained 15 bases not matched to a gene. Germline assignment: CDR1 LNHDA and CDR2 SQIVND (reference sequence). This CDR3 has 15 residues. This chain's CDR3 is CASKVSRGQGFQAFF. For the CDR3, the DNA is TGTGCCAGTAAAGTCTCCCGGGGACAGGGTTTTCAAGCTTTCTTT. Full variable domain (missing parts from reference TRBV19 and TRBJ1-1): DGGITQSPKYLFRKEGQNVTLSCEQNLNHDAMYWYRQDPGQGLRLIYYSQIVNDFQKGDIAEGYSVSREKKESFPLTVTSAQKNPTAFYLCASKVSRGQGFQAFFGQGTRLTVV.

V gene TRBV6-4 combines with J gene TRBJ2-1, with D uncertain. Trimming took off 5 bases at V and 8 bases at J, with 19 bases between the two ends. CDR3 length: 15 amino acids. Germline values: CDR1 MRHNA, CDR2 SNTAGT. Here the CDR3 DNA reads TGTGCCAGCAGTCCTAAAACCGCCTCGGTAGATGAGCAGTTCTTC. Amino acid sequence: CASSPKTASVDEQFF.

The rearrangement links TRBV27 to TRBJ2-1, with D maybe TRBD1 (5 bases). The CDR3 has 17 residues. In germline, CDR1 is MNHEY, CDR2 SMNVEV (reference sequence). Trimming took off 3 bases at V and 3 bases at J, with 18 bases between the two ends. In nucleotides, the CDR3 is TGTGCCAGCAGTTTCAAACAGGAGCAAGCCCGCTACAATGAGCAGTTCTTC. Translating it yields CASSFKQEQARYNEQFF.

The chain links TRBV4-1 to TRBJ2-7, with 11 bases that match TRBD2. Germline CDR1 and CDR2: MGHRA and YSYEKL. V was clipped by 2 bases and J by 0 bases; unmatched bases: 9. This CDR3 spans 18 amino acids. This CDR3 is CASSQLRTSGLYSYEQYF. CDR3 coding DNA: TGCGCCAGCAGCCAACTTCGGACTAGCGGGCTATACTCCTACGAGCAGTACTTC.

The gene calls are TRBV6-6 and TRBJ2-2; D might be TRBD2 (6 bases). CDR1 and CDR2 from the germline V gene are MNHNY and SVGAGI (reference sequence). The CDR3 sequence is 16 residues long. Trimming removed 8 bases at V and 4 bases at J, with 20 bases between. The CDR3 loop is CASAIVASASTGELFF. DNA of the CDR3: TGTGCCAGCGCAATAGTGGCTAGCGCCAGCACCGGGGAGCTGTTTTTT.

The chain joins TRBV7-2 to TRBJ2-5; D is possibly TRBD2 (7 bases). Germline V gene sequence: CDR1 SGHTA, CDR2 FQGNSA. CDR3 length equals 14 residues. The ends were cut back, 5 bases at V and 3 bases at J, with 13 bases in the middle. Here the CDR3 DNA reads TGTGCCAGCAGCCCCCGGGGGGCAGAAGAGACCCAGTACTTC. Translated, it gives CASSPRGAEETQYF.

There are a few counts of this clone. V is TRBV6-4 and J is TRBJ2-1, with 12 bases matching TRBD1. The CDR3 is made up of 14 amino acids. Looked up from germline, CDR1 is MRHNA and CDR2 is SNTAGT. The junction had 6 bases not matched to a gene; V was cut back by 6 bases and J by 9 bases. The CDR3 DNA is TGTGCCAGCAGCCCCGGGACAGGGGGCGTTGAGCAGTTCTTC. Residues: CASSPGTGGVEQFF.

The rearrangement uses TRBV28 and TRBJ2-7, with D possibly TRBD1 on 6 matching bases. CDR3 length: 12 amino acids. In germline, CDR1 is MDHEN, CDR2 SYDVKM. Trimming removed 7 bases from V and 2 bases from J, with 9 bases in between. The CDR3 DNA is TGTGCCAGCACGAGGACAGCCTACGAGCAGTACTTC. Translated, it gives CASTRTAYEQYF.

The V and J genes are TRBV27 and TRBJ1-3; 10 positions agree with TRBD1. V lost 5 bases and J lost 7; bases outside the gene matches: 14. CDR3 length equals 17 residues. Germline V CDR1 and CDR2: MNHEY, SMNVEV (reference sequence). The CDR3 coding sequence is TGTGCCAGCAGTCCGTCCCCCGGACAGGGGGGCGTGAACACCATATATTTT. This encodes CASSPSPGQGGVNTIYF.

The rearrangement uses TRBV12-5 and TRBJ2-1; 11 bases are a match to TRBD2. This CDR3 spans 15 amino acids. V shed 1 base, J shed 6 bases, and the junction held 2 bases outside the gene matches. Looked up from germline, CDR1 is LGHNT and CDR2 is FRNRAP. The CDR3 region has the DNA TGTGCTAGTGGTTTGGCTAGCGGGGGGCTCAATGAGCAGTTCTTC. Translated, it gives CASGLASGGLNEQFF.

CDR3: CASSQSKGGVVNTEAFF. CDR3 coding DNA: TGCGCCAGCAGTCAATCGAAGGGGGGGGTGGTGAACACTGAAGCTTTCTTT. The V gene is TRBV23-1, the J gene TRBJ1-1; tentatively, D is TRBD1 (6 bases). TRBV23-1 is placed among ORFs of uncertain function. This CDR3 is 17 amino acids long. Trimming took off 0 bases at V and 0 bases at J, with 14 bases between the two ends.

The chain combines TRBV11-2 with TRBJ1-2; TRBD1 aligns across 10 bases. This CDR3 has 15 residues. Germline assignment: CDR1 SGHAT and CDR2 FQNNGV. V shed 6 bases and J 6 bases; nucleotides not matched to a gene: 10. CDR3 amino acids: CASSHIRQGANGYTF. CDR3 bases: TGTGCCAGCAGTCACATTCGACAGGGGGCAAATGGCTACACCTTC.

The V and J genes are TRBV5-1 and TRBJ2-2; tentatively, D is TRBD1 (6 bases). Germline-derived CDR1 and CDR2 are SGHRS and YFSETQ. The CDR3 runs to 15 residues. The germline V and J ends were trimmed by 0 bases and 6 bases, with 12 bases remaining between them. CDR3 region: CASSLAVAGAGELFF. Written as DNA, the CDR3 is TGCGCCAGCAGCTTGGCGGTAGCAGGGGCCGGGGAGCTGTTTTTT.

This chain connects TRBV7-2 to TRBJ2-7; tentative D call: TRBD2 (6 bases). CDR3 size: 14 residues. Germline V CDR1 and CDR2: SGHTA, FQGNSA. V lost 3 bases and J lost 1, with 10 bases in between. The CDR3, as DNA: TGTGCCAGCAGCTTGGGGGGTTTGTCCTACGAGCAGTACTTC. Its protein product is CASSLGGLSYEQYF.

The V gene is TRBV28, the J gene TRBJ1-2; 10 bases match TRBD1. Unmatched junction bases numbered 7, after V lost 5 bases and J lost 4 bases. Germline V gene data show CDR1 as MDHEN and CDR2 as SYDVKM. The CDR3 extends over 15 amino acids. The CDR3 region has the DNA TGTGCCAGCAGTAATCCTCGACAGGGGGCCTATGGCTACACCTTC. Translating it yields CASSNPRQGAYGYTF.

A note on this clone: Germline and junction disagree at one end, which may indicate a read error. The genes are TRBV7-9 and TRBJ1-5; D remains ambiguous. The CDR3 length is 17 residues. The germline V gene encodes CDR1 SEHNR and CDR2 FQNEAQ (reference sequence). The CDR3 region has the DNA TGTTCCAGCAGCCCGGATATGGGAGTAGGAAGCAATCAGCCCCAGCATTTT. Its translation: CSSSPDMGVGSNQPQHF. Drawing the rest from reference TRBV7-9 and TRBJ1-5, the complete variable domain is DTGVSQNPRHKITKRGQNVTFRCDPISEHNRLYWYRQTLGQGPEFLTYFQNEAQLEKSRLLSDRFSAERPKGSFSTLEIQRTEQGDSAMYLCSSSPDMGVGSNQPQHFGDGTRLSIL.